This entry lists 15 T cell receptor beta chains sequenced from one sample in a study of T cell repertoires in cytomegalovirus infection (dated by TCRdb to about 2019). Sample treatment or condition, as interpreted from the label and publication: in vitro stimulation with specific CMV peptide epitopes to enrich CMV-specific T cells. The sequencing machine was an Illumina HiSeq 1500. The raw public reads went through TCRdb reprocessing: fastp at Q25, MiXCR clone calling, in-frame beta chains kept. Here each entry gathers all rows of one CDR3 protein and keeps the most common genes and DNA. In all, the sample holds 200,000 to 250,000 distinct CDR3 sequences, and about 39% of those were seen once. The ten largest clones add up to 55% to 70% of the sample. No antigen has been assigned to these receptors. The input for sequencing was CD8+ T cells from cultured PBMCs, taken from culture after CMV antigen stimulation. These receptors all stem from a human donor in good health (CMV status not recorded). Some clones in this sample may be carry-over from other donors' samples.

This rearrangement joins TRBV2 to TRBJ2-3; TRBD2 matches 11 bases. CDR1 and CDR2 from the germline V gene are SNHLY and FYNNEI. Trimming at V came to 5 bases and at J to 6 bases, leaving 13 bases not matched to a gene. This CDR3 is built from 17 residues. The CDR3 region is CASSPKTLAGGPDTQYF. In DNA, the CDR3 is TGTGCCAGCAGTCCGAAAACGCTAGCGGGGGGACCGGATACGCAGTATTTT. Looking up the rest from reference TRBV2 and TRBJ2-3 gives the full variable domain: EPEVTQTPSHQVTQMGQEVILRCVPISNHLYFYWYRQILGQKVEFLVSFYNNEISEKSEIFDDQFSVERPDGSNFTLKIRSTKLEDSAMYFCASSPKTLAGGPDTQYFGPGTRLTVL.

A few counts support this clonotype. The V and J genes are TRBV7-8 and TRBJ2-5, with 14 positions matching TRBD2. The germline CDR1 and CDR2 sequences are SGHVS and FQNEAQ. V gave up 5 bases and J gave up 7 bases; unmatched junction bases: 15. The CDR3 spans 18 residues. This CDR3 reads CASSLRLAGGGSPGTQYF. The CDR3 DNA reads TGTGCCAGCAGCCTAAGACTAGCGGGGGGGGGTTCGCCGGGGACCCAGTACTTC.

The sample holds a few counts of this clonotype. The gene calls are TRBV7-3 and TRBJ2-2, with 8 positions matching TRBD2. Germline assignment: CDR1 SGHTA and CDR2 FQGTGA. The CDR3 runs to 16 residues. The V gene end was trimmed by 5 bases and the J gene end by 0 bases; junction bases not matched to a gene: 5. As DNA, the CDR3 is TGTGCCAGCAGCCTGCCGGGACTAGCGAACACCGGGGAGCTGTTTTTT. It specifies CASSLPGLANTGELFF.

The chain carries TRBV11-2 and TRBJ2-3; 8 bases are shared with TRBD2. Germline V CDR1 and CDR2: SGHAT, FQNNGV. The CDR3 runs to 16 residues. The chain's CDR3 is CGSAQLRGSGGDTQYF. Written as DNA, the CDR3 is TGTGGGTCCGCGCAGCTTAGGGGCAGCGGGGGAGATACGCAGTATTTT.

V is TRBV7-6 and J is TRBJ2-7; D could derive from TRBD1 or TRBD2 (5 bases each). Germline values: CDR1 SGHVS, CDR2 FNYEAQ. There are 15 residues in the CDR3. V lost 4 bases to trimming and J lost 1 base, with 14 bases between them. The CDR3 nucleotides read TGTGCCAGCAGCTCCGGGACGTGGGTTTCCTACGAGCAGTACTTC. Translation: CASSSGTWVSYEQYF.

The CDR3 bases are TGTGCCAGCAGCGTAGAGGGACTCCGCACAGATACGCAGTATTTT. It encodes CASSVEGLRTDTQYF. The rearrangement uses TRBV9 and TRBJ2-3; TRBD2 might be the D (6 bases). This CDR3 is built from 15 residues. Germline values: CDR1 SGDLS, CDR2 YYNGEE. V lost 0 bases, J lost 1 base, and 9 bases lay in between.

This clonotype was observed a few times. This chain connects TRBV6-1 to TRBJ1-1; D unclear. The CDR3 is made up of 13 amino acids. The germline gives CDR1 MNHNS, CDR2 SASEGT. V dropped 4 bases and J dropped 1 base, with 7 bases sitting between them. This chain's CDR3 is CASSASENTEAFF. DNA of the CDR3: TGTGCCAGCAGTGCTTCGGAGAACACTGAAGCTTTCTTT.

The rearrangement uses TRBV12-3 or TRBV12-4 and TRBJ2-3; D remains ambiguous. This CDR3 contains 15 residues. Trimming removed 4 bases at V and 9 bases at J, with 20 bases between. CDR3 in amino acids: CASSYPPGPSRTQYF. The DNA for the CDR3 is TGTGCCAGCAGTTACCCCCCGGGCCCGAGCCGGACGCAGTATTTT.

The chain couples TRBV14 to TRBJ1-2; no clear D gene. Germline CDR1 reads SGHDN; CDR2 reads FVKESK. With 0 bases removed from V and 6 bases from J, the gap between germline ends came to 14 bases. The CDR3 has 15 amino acids. In nucleotides, the CDR3 is TGTGCCAGCAGCCAAGAGGTAGCCCGCGGGGATGGCTACACCTTC. Translating it yields CASSQEVARGDGYTF. The variable domain in full, with the rest retrieved from reference TRBV14 and TRBJ1-2, is EAGVTQFPSHSVIEKGQTVTLRCDPISGHDNLYWYRRVMGKEIKFLLHFVKESKQDESGMPNNRFLAERTGGTYSTLKVQPAELEDSGVYFCASSQEVARGDGYTFGSGTRLTVV.

The chain carries TRBV27 and TRBJ2-5; either TRBD1 or TRBD2 may supply D (5 bases each). V dropped 2 bases and J dropped 1 base, with 14 bases sitting between them. CDR3 size: 16 residues. CDR1 is MNHEY, CDR2 SMNVEV, per germline (reference sequence). CDR3 coding DNA: TGTGCCAGCAGTTTACGGCAGGGTAGCGCCCAAGAGACCCAGTACTTC. Protein sequence: CASSLRQGSAQETQYF.

The chain uses TRBV12-3 or TRBV12-4 and TRBJ2-1; D unresolved. This CDR3 has 13 amino acids. The V and J ends lost 1 base and 7 bases respectively, with 8 bases between them. DNA for the CDR3: TGTGCCAGCAGTTTAGGGAAGACGAATGAGCAGTTCTTC. Translation: CASSLGKTNEQFF.

This clonotype was observed a handful of times. The CDR3 carries no conserved terminal phenylalanine or tryptophan, so it likely arises from a read error. CDR3 residues: CASSLASDREQETQYL. CDR3 coding DNA: TGCGCCAGCAGCTTGGCTTCTGACAGGGAACAAGAGACCCAGTACTTA. This chain connects TRBV5-1 to TRBJ2-5, with 7 bases aligning to TRBD1. V lost 0 bases to trimming and J lost 2 bases; unmatched junction nucleotides: 7. CDR3 length: 16 amino acids. CDR1 and CDR2 from the germline V gene are SGHRS and YFSETQ.

The chain is built from TRBV28 and TRBJ1-1; D is uncertain. This CDR3 has 15 amino acids. From germline, CDR1 is MDHEN and CDR2 SYDVKM. V was clipped by 7 bases and J by 0 bases, with 15 bases between them. Written as DNA, the CDR3 is TGTGCCAGCAAAAGTTGGGCCACCCTGAACACTGAAGCTTTCTTT. Encoded protein: CASKSWATLNTEAFF.

The chain carries TRBV7-9 and TRBJ2-7; 13 bases map to TRBD2. The V and J ends lost 4 bases and 2 bases, in that order; junction bases with no gene match: 8. This CDR3 is built from 17 residues. Germline-derived CDR1 and CDR2 are SEHNR and FQNEAQ (reference sequence). The CDR3 DNA sequence: TGTGCCAGCAGCTCCACTGCCGGGACTAGCGGGACCTACGAGCAGTACTTC. Protein: CASSSTAGTSGTYEQYF.

The chain has TRBV27 and TRBJ1-5, with D perhaps matching TRBD1 (5 bases). CDR1 is MNHEY and CDR2 is SMNVEV in the germline V gene (reference sequence). The V gene lost 0 bases and the J gene lost 3 bases, with 12 bases spanning the gap. This CDR3 spans 16 amino acids. The CDR3 sequence is CASSLSTGEINQPQHF. CDR3 in DNA: TGTGCCAGCAGTTTATCGACGGGGGAGATCAATCAGCCCCAGCATTTT.